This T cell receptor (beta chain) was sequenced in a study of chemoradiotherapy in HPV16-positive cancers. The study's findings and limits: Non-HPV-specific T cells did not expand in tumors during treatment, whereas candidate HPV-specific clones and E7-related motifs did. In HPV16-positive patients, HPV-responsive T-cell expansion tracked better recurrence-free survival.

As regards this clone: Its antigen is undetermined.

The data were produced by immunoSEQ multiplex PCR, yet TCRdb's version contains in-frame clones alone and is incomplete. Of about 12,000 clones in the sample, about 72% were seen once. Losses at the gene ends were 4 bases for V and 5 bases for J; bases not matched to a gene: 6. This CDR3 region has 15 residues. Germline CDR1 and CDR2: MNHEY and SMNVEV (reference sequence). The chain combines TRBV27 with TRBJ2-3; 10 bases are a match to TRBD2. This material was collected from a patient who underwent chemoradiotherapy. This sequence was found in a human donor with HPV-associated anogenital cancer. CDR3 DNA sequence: TGTGCCAGCAGTTCGTCTAGCGGGGGCTTAGATACGCAGTATTTT. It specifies CASSSSSGGLDTQYF.